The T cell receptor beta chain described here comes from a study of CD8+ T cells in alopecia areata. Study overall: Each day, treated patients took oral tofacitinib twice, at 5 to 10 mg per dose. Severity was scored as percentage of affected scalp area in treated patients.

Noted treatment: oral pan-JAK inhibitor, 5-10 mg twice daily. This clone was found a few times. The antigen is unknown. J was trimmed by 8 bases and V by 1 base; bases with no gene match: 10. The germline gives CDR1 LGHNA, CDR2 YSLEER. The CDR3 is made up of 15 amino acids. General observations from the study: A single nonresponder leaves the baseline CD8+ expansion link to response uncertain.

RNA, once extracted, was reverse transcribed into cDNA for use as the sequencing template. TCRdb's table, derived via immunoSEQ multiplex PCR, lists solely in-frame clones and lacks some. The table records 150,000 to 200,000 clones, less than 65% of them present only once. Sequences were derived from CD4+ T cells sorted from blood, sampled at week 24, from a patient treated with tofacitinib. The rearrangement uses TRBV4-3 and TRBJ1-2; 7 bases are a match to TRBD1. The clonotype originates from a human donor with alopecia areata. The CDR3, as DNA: TGCGCCAGCAGCCAAGGACAGGGCTTACCTTACGGCTACACCTTC. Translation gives CASSQGQGLPYGYTF.